This TCR beta chain was sequenced during a study of cytomegalovirus exposure and HLA in healthy donors. Study-level results: Productive status was seen about 90% or about 30% of the time for most TCR beta V segments in an earlier analysis. TCR beta V- and J-gene trimming, according to a later analysis, was linked to a missense DCLRE1C variant.

Use of 60 Vbeta and 13 Jbeta primers characterized the PCR. Data came from immunoSEQ multiplex PCR; TCRdb stores just in-frame clones and leaves some out. The data contain 150,000 to 200,000 clones, 75% to 90% of them singletons. Remarks on this clone: Its antigen is undetermined.

The clonotype comes from a male donor in good health and CMV-seronegative. Input material: PBMCs.

The CDR3 sequence: CASSGNRNEKLFF. The CDR3 bases are TGCGCCAGCAGTGGTAACAGAAATGAAAAACTGTTTTTT. The chain joins TRBV10-2 to TRBJ1-4; D ambiguous. Per germline, CDR1 WSHSY and CDR2 SAAADI. Between the trimmed V and J ends, which lost 4 bases and 5 bases, there was a span of 8 bases. There are 13 residues in the CDR3.